This TCR beta chain was obtained from a study of technical replicates of blood from a handful of donors. Clones were sequenced by immunoSEQ multiplex PCR, and TCRdb holds only the in-frame ones, with some missing. The sample shows 75,000 to 80,000 clones, 85% to 95% of them seen only once. V dropped 1 base and J dropped 9 bases, with 10 bases sitting between them. Per germline, CDR1 SGHRS and CDR2 YFSETQ. The CDR3 is 12 amino acids. This sequence originates from a human donor in good health. The V gene is TRBV5-1, the J gene TRBJ1-1; D is unresolved. Sample: T cells isolated from PBMCs. CDR3 coding DNA: TGCGCCAGCAGCTTGCTGGGCGATCAAGCTTTCTTT. The encoded protein is CASSLLGDQAFF.